One sample yielded the 8 T cell receptor beta chains listed below, sequenced in a study of blood T cell repertoires in COVID-19. Profiling relied on immunoSEQ multiplex PCR, and the TCRdb table lists in-frame clones only, not all of them. The data show 150,000 to 200,000 clones, about 86% seen once. Sequencing was performed on peripheral blood. All receptors come from a man aged 55 to 70 with acute or convalescent COVID-19.

The chain links TRBV11-3 to TRBJ2-2, with D maybe TRBD2 (7 bases). There are 17 residues in the CDR3. Germline V lookup: CDR1 SGHNT, CDR2 YENEEA. The ends were cut back, 1 base at V and 4 bases at J, with 16 bases in the middle. This chain's CDR3 is CASSLASGAGVTGELFF. DNA for the CDR3: TGTGCCAGCAGCTTAGCCTCGGGGGCGGGAGTCACCGGGGAGCTGTTTTTT.

The CDR3: CASRAGQGDQPQHF. DNA of the CDR3: TGTGCCAGCAGGGCGGGACAGGGCGATCAGCCCCAGCATTTT. J is TRBJ1-5 and V is TRBV2; 9 bases map to TRBD1. V shed 6 bases and J 5 bases; nucleotides not matched to a gene: 5. The CDR3 has 14 amino acids. CDR1 SNHLY and CDR2 FYNNEI come from the germline V gene.

The chain has TRBV7-8 and TRBJ2-7; TRBD2 agrees at 15 bases. CDR1 SGHVS and CDR2 FQNEAQ come from the germline V gene. V trimming: 0 bases; J trimming: 8 bases; junction bases outside the gene matches: 5. The CDR3 covers 16 residues. The CDR3 loop reads CASSLAGTSGRLQQYF. The CDR3 bases are TGTGCCAGCAGCTTAGCCGGGACTAGCGGGAGGTTGCAGCAGTACTTC.

The chain carries TRBV24-1 and TRBJ2-3; D possibly corresponds to TRBD2 (6 bases). CDR1 is KGHDR, CDR2 SFDVKD, per germline. Trimming pared 4 bases from V and 5 bases from J, leaving 18 bases between. CDR3 length equals 16 residues. The CDR3: CATSDSRGSKVDTQYF. DNA for the CDR3: TGTGCCACCAGTGACTCACGGGGGAGTAAGGTAGATACGCAGTATTTT.

The CDR3 DNA reads TGTGCCAGCAGTTCAGCCGGGACAGGGGACGAGGAGCAGTACTTC. It translates to CASSSAGTGDEEQYF. The genes are TRBV28 and TRBJ2-7; 10 bases align to TRBD1. Trimming cost V 4 bases and J 7 bases; bases outside gene matches: 10. Germline assignment: CDR1 MDHEN and CDR2 SYDVKM. The CDR3 is 15 residues long.

The chain joins TRBV5-1 to TRBJ1-5; D gene ambiguous. CDR1 SGHRS and CDR2 YFSETQ come from the germline V gene. CDR3 length equals 14 residues. V was shortened by 0 bases and J by 7 bases, with 11 bases between the two germline ends. The CDR3 DNA sequence: TGCGCCAGCAGCTTGGGGGGAGGAGGCCAGCCCCAGCATTTT. It is translated as CASSLGGGGQPQHF.

The table lists this clone with a count of one. J is TRBJ1-2 and V is TRBV27, with 9 bases identical to TRBD1. V shed 5 bases and J 0 bases; nucleotides not matched to a gene: 10. The CDR3 spans 17 residues. CDR1 is MNHEY, CDR2 SMNVEV, per germline (reference sequence). Written as DNA, the CDR3 is TGTGCCAGCAGTGCACTGGGACAGGGCCAAGCTAACTATGGCTACACCTTC. Its protein is CASSALGQGQANYGYTF.

With regard to this clone: Additional DNA sequences in this sample encode the identical CDR3. The rearrangement joins TRBV5-1 to TRBJ2-6; D not resolved. Trimming pared 2 bases from V and 2 bases from J, leaving 8 bases between. The V gene's germline CDR1 is SGHRS and CDR2 YFSETQ. There are 15 residues in the CDR3. In nucleotides, the CDR3 is TGCGCCAGCAGCTTAGGAACAGCTGGGGCCAACGTCCTGACTTTC. Translation gives CASSLGTAGANVLTF.